Presented here are 29 T cell receptor beta chains from one specimen sequenced in a study of shared clonotypes between healthy human individuals. TCRdb's table, derived via immunoSEQ multiplex PCR, lists solely in-frame clones and lacks some. This table holds about 1,500,000 clones, approximately 97% found once. Sequences were obtained from naive CD4+ T cells sorted from blood. Subset denoted: CD45RA+ positively selected. The receptors derive from a man in his thirties or forties in good health.

The chain joins TRBV5-8 to TRBJ2-3; D may be TRBD2 (6 bases). Germline V gene lookup returns CDR1 SGHTS and CDR2 YDEGEE. The CDR3 contains 16 residues. V gave up 3 bases and J gave up 2 bases, with 16 bases separating them. The CDR3 is CASSSGLNRNTDTQYF. In DNA form, the CDR3 reads TGTGCCAGCAGCTCCGGACTAAATAGAAACACAGATACGCAGTATTTT.

The rearrangement joins TRBV4-1 to TRBJ1-1, with TRBD1 identical over 7 bases. Losses at the gene ends were 4 bases for V and 4 bases for J; bases not matched to a gene: 9. Germline V gene sequence: CDR1 MGHRA, CDR2 YSYEKL. The CDR3 is 15 residues long. CDR3 region: CASSLYRGIGTEAFF. CDR3 nucleotides: TGCGCCAGCAGCCTTTACAGGGGAATTGGCACTGAAGCTTTCTTT.

This rearrangement joins TRBV28 to TRBJ2-7; possible D gene TRBD2, 6 bases. The CDR3 consists of 16 residues. In germline, CDR1 is MDHEN, CDR2 SYDVKM. With 1 base removed from V and 1 base from J, the gap between germline ends came to 14 bases. The CDR3 protein is CASSLFPRRDSYEQYF. Here the CDR3 DNA reads TGTGCCAGCAGTTTATTCCCTAGGAGGGATTCCTACGAGCAGTACTTC.

The chain has TRBV12-1 and TRBJ2-5. TRBV12-1 is noted as a pseudogene. The CDR3 is 14 amino acids. The CDR3 here is CASSHSGPRRTQYF. CDR3 DNA: TGTGCCAGCAGCCACAGTGGGCCCAGGAGGACCCAGTACTTC.

The genes are TRBV5-6 and TRBJ2-7; the D gene is possibly TRBD1 (6 bases). Looked up from germline, CDR1 is SGHDT and CDR2 is YYEEEE. The CDR3 is made up of 13 amino acids. Trimming removed 3 bases at V and 4 bases at J, with 11 bases between. The CDR3 region has the DNA TGTGCCAGCAGCTCAGGGGATCGTTACGAGCAGTACTTC. It translates to CASSSGDRYEQYF. The entire variable domain, with the rest obtained from reference TRBV5-6 and TRBJ2-7, is as follows: DAGVTQSPTHLIKTRGQQVTLRCSPKSGHDTVSWYQQALGQGPQFIFQYYEEEERQRGNFPDRFSGHQFPNYSSELNVNALLLGDSALYLCASSSGDRYEQYFGPGTRLTVT.

The V call is TRBV7-9, the J call TRBJ2-1; D possibly corresponds to TRBD1 (5 bases). CDR3 size: 15 residues. The germline V gene encodes CDR1 SEHNR and CDR2 FQNEAQ (reference sequence). Trimming removed 5 bases from V and 0 bases from J, with 11 bases in between. CDR3 in DNA: TGTGCCAGCAGCCCCACAGGAATCTCCTACAATGAGCAGTTCTTC. Amino acids: CASSPTGISYNEQFF.

This CDR3 is CASSLRGGSSADTQYF. CDR3 DNA sequence: TGTGCCAGCAGTTTGAGGGGGGGAAGCTCCGCAGATACGCAGTATTTT. The genes are TRBV27 and TRBJ2-3, with TRBD2 as a possible D gene (7 bases). V gave up 3 bases and J gave up 4 bases, with 17 bases separating them. There are 16 residues in the CDR3. CDR1 and CDR2 from the germline V gene are MNHEY and SMNVEV (reference sequence).

The gene calls are TRBV29-1 and TRBJ2-2; perhaps TRBD1 as D (6 bases). Trimming removed 4 bases from V and 5 bases from J, with 11 bases in between. The CDR3 spans 13 residues. CDR1 and CDR2 (germline): SQVTM, ANQGSEA. CDR3 loop: CSVALRGTGELFF. CDR3 nucleotide sequence: TGCAGCGTTGCATTGAGGGGGACCGGGGAGCTGTTTTTT.

V usage is TRBV7-9 and J usage is TRBJ1-2; D may be TRBD1 (6 bases). The CDR3 extends over 14 amino acids. The germline V gene has CDR1 SEHNR and CDR2 FQNEAQ (reference sequence). V was shortened by 7 bases and J by 4 bases, with 16 bases between the two germline ends. Here the CDR3 reads CASTPTGRGYGYTF. CDR3 in DNA: TGTGCCAGCACCCCCACAGGGAGGGGCTATGGCTACACCTTC.

This sequence joins TRBV5-4 and TRBJ2-7; 8 bases line up with TRBD1. V was clipped by 4 bases and J by 4 bases; unmatched bases: 10. CDR3 length: 15 amino acids. CDR1 and CDR2 (germline): SGHNT, YYREEE (reference sequence). The CDR3 region has the DNA TGTGCCAGCAGCCAGGGCAGGGGGCGGGCTTACGAGCAGTACTTC. Amino acid sequence: CASSQGRGRAYEQYF.

Of note for this clone: Additional DNA sequences in this sample encode the identical CDR3. The chain uses TRBV18 and TRBJ2-7; D remains ambiguous. The germline V gene encodes CDR1 KGHSH and CDR2 LQKENI. The germline V and J ends were trimmed by 2 bases and 3 bases, with 5 bases remaining between them. This CDR3 contains 12 residues. CDR3 residues: CASSPTDYEQYF. Written as DNA, the CDR3 is TGTGCCAGCTCACCAACTGACTACGAGCAGTACTTC.

The chain links TRBV10-2 to TRBJ2-7; D is ambiguous. The germline V and J ends were trimmed by 1 base and 5 bases, with 6 bases remaining between them. Germline V CDR1 and CDR2: WSHSY, SAAADI. This CDR3 is 12 amino acids long. CDR3 region: CASSEWGNEQYF. The CDR3 coding sequence is TGCGCCAGCAGTGAGTGGGGTAACGAGCAGTACTTC.

This chain uses TRBV5-3 with TRBJ2-7; D unclear. TRBV5-3 has ORF status, its function being uncertain. V shed 1 base and J shed 10 bases, with 9 bases lying between them. This CDR3 contains 11 residues. The DNA for the CDR3 is TGTGCCAGAAGCTTGAGGGCAGATCAGTACTTC. It is translated as CARSLRADQYF.

This rearrangement joins TRBV19 to TRBJ1-1; D ambiguous. Between the trimmed V and J ends, which lost 4 bases and 8 bases, there was a span of 8 bases. Germline CDR1 reads LNHDA; CDR2 reads SQIVND (reference sequence). The CDR3 has 11 amino acids. The CDR3 spells CASSNQREAFF. Here the CDR3 DNA reads TGTGCCAGTAGTAACCAAAGGGAAGCTTTCTTT. Based on the CDR3 plus reference TRBV19 and TRBJ1-1, the full variable domain is DGGITQSPKYLFRKEGQNVTLSCEQNLNHDAMYWYRQDPGQGLRLIYYSQIVNDFQKGDIAEGYSVSREKKESFPLTVTSAQKNPTAFYLCASSNQREAFFGQGTRLTVV.

This sequence joins TRBV2 and TRBJ2-1; maybe TRBD2 (5 bases). The length of the CDR3 is 12 residues. V lost 6 bases and J lost 6, with 9 bases in between. Germline CDR1 reads SNHLY; CDR2 reads FYNNEI. CDR3 amino acids: CASSQRVNEQFF. The CDR3 coding sequence is TGTGCCAGCAGCCAGAGGGTCAATGAGCAGTTCTTC.

The chain employs TRBV28 and TRBJ2-7; D gene unclear. Per the germline V gene, CDR1 is MDHEN and CDR2 is SYDVKM. Trimming took off 4 bases at V and 5 bases at J, with 12 bases between the two ends. The CDR3 runs 13 residues. The CDR3 region has the DNA TGTGCCAGCAGTTCGGTGCCCAATAACGAGCAGTACTTC. Its translation: CASSSVPNNEQYF.

This clone was seen more than once but under ten times. The chain is built from TRBV5-1 and TRBJ2-7; tentatively, D is TRBD1 (6 bases). The V gene lost 2 bases and the J gene lost 7 bases, with 13 bases spanning the gap. Germline values: CDR1 SGHRS, CDR2 YFSETQ. The CDR3 extends over 13 amino acids. In DNA, the CDR3 is TGCGCCAGCAGCTTCGGCAGGGGTGTTGAGCAGTACTTC. Amino acid sequence: CASSFGRGVEQYF.

Concerning this clone itself: One end of the junction varies from germline; a read error may be responsible. This chain uses TRBV2 with TRBJ2-1, with unresolved D. Germline V gene lookup returns CDR1 SNHLY and CDR2 FYNNEI. The CDR3 covers 11 residues. CDR3: CASSETLFVVF. In DNA, the CDR3 is TGTGCCAGCAGTGAAACCCTATTCGTAGTCTTC.

To note about this clone: Within the sample, other DNA sequences also encode this same CDR3. V gene TRBV7-2 combines with J gene TRBJ2-7; D might be TRBD1 (6 bases). The V gene's germline CDR1 is SGHTA and CDR2 FQGNSA. V was pared by 1 base and J by 2 bases, with 9 bases between. The CDR3 is made up of 14 amino acids. CDR3 amino acids: CASSLDGGPYEQYF. The CDR3 region has the DNA TGTGCCAGCAGCTTAGATGGGGGCCCCTACGAGCAGTACTTC.

The genes are TRBV7-8 and TRBJ2-1, with 9 bases aligning to TRBD2. The V gene end was trimmed by 8 bases and the J gene end by 8 bases; junction bases not matched to a gene: 13. Germline CDR1 reads SGHVS; CDR2 reads FQNEAQ. The CDR3 spans 15 residues. Here the CDR3 DNA reads TGTGCCAGCGGCACCGGGACTAGCAATGTCTATGAGCAGTTCTTC. It encodes CASGTGTSNVYEQFF.

The chain employs TRBV2 and TRBJ2-1; either TRBD1 or TRBD2 may fit D (5 bases each). CDR3 length: 15 residues. Germline V gives CDR1 SNHLY, CDR2 FYNNEI. The V gene lost 7 bases and the J gene lost 4 bases, with 17 bases spanning the gap. The CDR3 nucleotides are TGTGCCAGCACTCGAGGGAAGGGGCCTTACAATGAGCAGTTCTTC. Its translation is CASTRGKGPYNEQFF.

J is TRBJ1-2 and V is TRBV28; TRBD1 matches 7 bases. CDR1 MDHEN and CDR2 SYDVKM come from the germline V gene. The J segment lost 0 bases and the V segment lost 2 bases, leaving 0 bases of the junction unmatched. This CDR3 contains 14 residues. The CDR3 coding sequence is TGTGCCAGCAGTTTAGGGACAGCTAACTATGGCTACACCTTC. Translating gives CASSLGTANYGYTF.

This clone came up once. The V and J genes are TRBV5-1 and TRBJ2-5, with a tentative D call TRBD1 (6 bases). The CDR3 has 13 residues. V was clipped by 1 base and J by 3 bases, with 7 bases between them. In germline, CDR1 is SGHRS, CDR2 YFSETQ. The CDR3: CASSLNREETQYF. In DNA form, the CDR3 reads TGCGCCAGCAGCTTGAACAGGGAAGAGACCCAGTACTTC.

The rearrangement links TRBV11-2 to TRBJ2-2, with D unclear. V lost 3 bases, J lost 3 bases, and 11 bases lay in between. The CDR3 length is 15 residues. CDR1 SGHAT and CDR2 FQNNGV come from the germline V gene. CDR3 DNA: TGTGCCAGCAGCTTGAGAAGCAGAGACACCGGGGAGCTGTTTTTT. Its translation is CASSLRSRDTGELFF.

The V gene is TRBV5-3, the J gene TRBJ2-3, with 8 bases aligning to TRBD1. TRBV5-3 is annotated as an ORF whose role is uncertain. This CDR3 region has 20 residues. V lost 0 bases, J lost 3 bases, and 18 bases stayed unmatched. Here the CDR3 reads CARSLAARQGIYLGTDTQYF. The CDR3 DNA reads as TGTGCCAGAAGCTTGGCAGCGAGACAGGGGATTTATCTAGGGACAGATACGCAGTATTTT.

The genes are TRBV6-1 and TRBJ1-5; possible D gene TRBD1, 6 bases. The germline V gene encodes CDR1 MNHNS and CDR2 SASEGT. Trimming removed 8 bases from V and 0 bases from J, with 14 bases in between. The CDR3 covers 15 residues. DNA of the CDR3: TGTGCCAGCCTACAGGGACCCTATAGCAATCAGCCCCAGCATTTT. As protein: CASLQGPYSNQPQHF.

The chain couples TRBV6-6 to TRBJ1-3; D is ambiguous. The germline V gene has CDR1 MNHNY and CDR2 SVGAGI (reference sequence). Trimming removed 6 bases from V and 0 bases from J, with 6 bases in between. This CDR3 is built from 13 residues. The CDR3: CASRVDSGNTIYF. The DNA of the CDR3 is TGTGCCAGCAGGGTTGACTCTGGAAACACCATATATTTT.

V usage is TRBV5-1 and J usage is TRBJ1-5, with TRBD1 identical over 9 bases. Germline CDR1 SGHRS, CDR2 YFSETQ. This CDR3 comprises 15 residues. V shed 4 bases, J shed 2 bases, and the junction held 4 bases outside the gene matches. The CDR3 is CASSAGQGGNQPQHF. The CDR3 nucleotides read TGCGCCAGCAGCGCGGGACAGGGTGGCAATCAGCCCCAGCATTTT.

The chain is built from TRBV7-6 and TRBJ2-7; either TRBD1 or TRBD2 may fit D (5 bases each). Germline V gene data show CDR1 as SGHVS and CDR2 as FNYEAQ. The V end was cut by 5 bases, the J end by 3 bases, with 17 bases between. CDR3 length: 15 amino acids. The DNA for the CDR3 is TGTGCCAGCAGCCGGGACCGAAAGAACGTCTACGAGCAGTACTTC. Its protein is CASSRDRKNVYEQYF.